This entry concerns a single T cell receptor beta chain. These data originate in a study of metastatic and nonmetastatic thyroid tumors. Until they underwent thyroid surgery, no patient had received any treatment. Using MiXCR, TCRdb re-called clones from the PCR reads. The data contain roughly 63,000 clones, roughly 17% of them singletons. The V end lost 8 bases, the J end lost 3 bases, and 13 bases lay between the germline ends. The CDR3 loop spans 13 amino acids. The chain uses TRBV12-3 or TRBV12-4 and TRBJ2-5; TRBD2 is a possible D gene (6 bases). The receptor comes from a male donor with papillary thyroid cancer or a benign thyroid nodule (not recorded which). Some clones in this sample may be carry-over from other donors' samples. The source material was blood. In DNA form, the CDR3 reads TGTGCCAGCTCGGTTTGGGGGGAAGAGACCCAGTACTTC. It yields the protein CASSVWGEETQYF.